The T cell receptor beta chain under discussion was sequenced for a study of T cells in Graves' hyperthyroidism and ophthalmopathy. Study-level points and caveats: Before onset, by a median of approximately 5.9 months, the model predicted ophthalmopathy. Among thyroid clonotypes expanded above 0.001, most also appeared in blood.

In regard to this clonotype: Its antigen is unknown.

Exclusion of patients followed from uncontrolled infection, other autoimmune disease, pregnancy or lactation. The source of the PBMCs was over 8.5 ml of fresh peripheral blood. Regions amplified from RNA transcripts were the TCR beta CDR3 regions. TCR CDR3 regions were first amplified by RT-PCR with HTBI primers. Each CDR3 protein is one row after TCRdb ran MiXCR on the multiplex PCR reads. The data hold about 380,000 distinct CDR3 sequences, with less than 20% observed a single time. The receptor was derived from a man in his late teens or twenties with Graves' ophthalmopathy. The sequenced sample consisted of blood.

The CDR3 DNA sequence: TGTGCCAGCAGAGGACCTATTAAATACTCTGGAAACACCATATATTTT. Protein product: CASRGPIKYSGNTIYF. The rearrangement links TRBV6-2 or TRBV6-3 to TRBJ1-3, with unresolved D. The CDR3 loop spans 16 amino acids. The V and J ends lost 6 bases and 0 bases respectively, with 15 bases between them. The V gene's germline CDR1 is MNHEY and CDR2 SVGEGT.